This TCR beta chain originates from a study of cytomegalovirus exposure and HLA in healthy donors. Study-wide results and caveats: A later analysis found common viral pathogens apparently linked to several of the most significant clusters. In an earlier analysis, most TCR beta V segments were productive about 87% or about 30% of the time.

Donors likely had unrecorded immune exposures despite being nominally healthy when sampled. Details on this clone: Antigen: not known.

PCR used 60 Vbeta primers and 13 Jbeta primers. Some clones are missing from TCRdb's copy, which holds only in-frame ones; the method was immunoSEQ multiplex PCR. The sample holds over 130,000 clones, approximately 80% seen once. V was trimmed by 5 bases and J by 4 bases, leaving 12 bases between them. This CDR3 comprises 13 residues. CDR1 and CDR2 from the germline V gene are SGHAT and FQNNGV. What was sequenced was PBMCs. This TCR was recovered from a woman aged 40 to 55 in good health and CMV-seropositive. The V and J genes are TRBV11-2 and TRBJ2-7; a possible D gene is TRBD1 (6 bases). The CDR3 bases are TGTGCCAGCAGCGTAATAACAGGGTACGAGCAGTACTTC. Translation gives CASSVITGYEQYF. The variable domain in full, with the rest retrieved from reference TRBV11-2 and TRBJ2-7, is EAGVAQSPRYKIIEKRQSVAFWCNPISGHATLYWYQQILGQGPKLLIQFQNNGVVDDSQLPKDRFSAERLKGVDSTLKIQPAKLEDSAVYLCASSVITGYEQYFGPGTRLTVT.